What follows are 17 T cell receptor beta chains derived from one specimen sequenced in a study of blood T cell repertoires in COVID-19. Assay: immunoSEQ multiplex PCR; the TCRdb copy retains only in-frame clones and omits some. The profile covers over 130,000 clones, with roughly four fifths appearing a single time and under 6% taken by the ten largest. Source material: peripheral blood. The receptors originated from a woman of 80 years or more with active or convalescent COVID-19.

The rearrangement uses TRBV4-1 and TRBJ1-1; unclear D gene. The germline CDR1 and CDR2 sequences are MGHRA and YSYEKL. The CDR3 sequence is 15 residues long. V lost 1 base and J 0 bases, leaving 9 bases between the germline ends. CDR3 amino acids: CASSQVVAVNTEAFF. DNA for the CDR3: TGCGCCAGCAGCCAAGTTGTGGCAGTGAACACTGAAGCTTTCTTT.

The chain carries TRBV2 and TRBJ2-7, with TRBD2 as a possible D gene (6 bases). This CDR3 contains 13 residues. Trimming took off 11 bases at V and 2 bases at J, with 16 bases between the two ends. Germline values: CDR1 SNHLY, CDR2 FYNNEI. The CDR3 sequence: CASRRDGAYEQYF. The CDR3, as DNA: TGTGCCTCACGGCGGGACGGAGCCTACGAGCAGTACTTC.

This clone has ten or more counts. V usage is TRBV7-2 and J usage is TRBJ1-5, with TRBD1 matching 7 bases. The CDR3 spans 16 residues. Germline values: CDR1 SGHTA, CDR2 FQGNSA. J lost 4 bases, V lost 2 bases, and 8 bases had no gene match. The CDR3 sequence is CASSLWAGGRNQPQHF. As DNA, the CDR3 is TGTGCCAGCAGCTTATGGGCAGGGGGTCGTAATCAGCCCCAGCATTTT.

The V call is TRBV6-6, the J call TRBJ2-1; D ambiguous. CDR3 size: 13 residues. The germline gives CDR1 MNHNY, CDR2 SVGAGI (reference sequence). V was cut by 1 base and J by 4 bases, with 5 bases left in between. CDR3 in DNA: TGTGCCAGCAGTTACTTCAGATACAATGAGCAGTTCTTC. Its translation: CASSYFRYNEQFF.

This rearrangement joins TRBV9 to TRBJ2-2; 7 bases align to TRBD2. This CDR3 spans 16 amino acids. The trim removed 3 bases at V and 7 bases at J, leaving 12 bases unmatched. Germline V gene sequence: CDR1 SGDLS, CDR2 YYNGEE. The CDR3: CASSAPVGGGIGELFF. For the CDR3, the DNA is TGTGCCAGCAGCGCCCCCGTGGGCGGGGGTATCGGGGAGCTGTTTTTT.

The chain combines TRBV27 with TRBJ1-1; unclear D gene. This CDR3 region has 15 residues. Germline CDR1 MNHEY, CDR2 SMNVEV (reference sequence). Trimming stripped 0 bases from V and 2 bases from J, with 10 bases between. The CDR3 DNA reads TGTGCCAGCAGTTTATCGATTCTCCTAAACACTGAAGCTTTCTTT. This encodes CASSLSILLNTEAFF.

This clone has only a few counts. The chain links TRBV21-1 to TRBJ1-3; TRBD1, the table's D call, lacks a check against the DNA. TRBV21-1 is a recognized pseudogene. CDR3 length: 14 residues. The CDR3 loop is CASSQSGQRNTIYF. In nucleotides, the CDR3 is TGTGCCAGCAGCCAGTCCGGACAGAGAAACACCATATATTTT.

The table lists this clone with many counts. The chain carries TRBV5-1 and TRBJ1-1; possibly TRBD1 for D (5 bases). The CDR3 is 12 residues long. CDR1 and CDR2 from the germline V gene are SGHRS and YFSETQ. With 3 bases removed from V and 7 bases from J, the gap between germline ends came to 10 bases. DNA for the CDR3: TGCGCCAGCAGCTCGGACATAGGTGAAGCTTTCTTT. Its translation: CASSSDIGEAFF.

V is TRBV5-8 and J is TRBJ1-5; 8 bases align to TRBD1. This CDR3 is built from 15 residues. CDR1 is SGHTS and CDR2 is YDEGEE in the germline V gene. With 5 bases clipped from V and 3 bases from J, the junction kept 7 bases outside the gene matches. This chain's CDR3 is CASSPRDRLNQPQHF. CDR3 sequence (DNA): TGTGCCAGCAGTCCACGGGACAGGCTCAATCAGCCCCAGCATTTT.

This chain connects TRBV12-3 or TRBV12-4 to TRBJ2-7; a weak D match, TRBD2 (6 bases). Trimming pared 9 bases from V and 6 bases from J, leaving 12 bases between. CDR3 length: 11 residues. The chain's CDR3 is CARAVGLEQYF. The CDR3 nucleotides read TGTGCCAGAGCGGTGGGACTCGAGCAGTACTTC.

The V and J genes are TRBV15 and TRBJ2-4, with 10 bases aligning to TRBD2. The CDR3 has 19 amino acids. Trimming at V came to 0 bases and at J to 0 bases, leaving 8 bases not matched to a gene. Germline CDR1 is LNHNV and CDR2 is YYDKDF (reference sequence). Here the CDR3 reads CATSRDAGTSDQAKNIQYF. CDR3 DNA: TGTGCCACCAGCAGAGATGCCGGGACTAGCGATCAAGCCAAAAACATTCAGTACTTC.

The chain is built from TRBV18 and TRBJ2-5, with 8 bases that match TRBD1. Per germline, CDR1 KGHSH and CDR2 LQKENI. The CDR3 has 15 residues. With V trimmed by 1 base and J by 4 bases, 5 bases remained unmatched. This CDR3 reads CASSPQFDRGETQYF. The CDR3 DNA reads TGTGCCAGCTCACCACAGTTTGACAGGGGAGAGACCCAGTACTTC.

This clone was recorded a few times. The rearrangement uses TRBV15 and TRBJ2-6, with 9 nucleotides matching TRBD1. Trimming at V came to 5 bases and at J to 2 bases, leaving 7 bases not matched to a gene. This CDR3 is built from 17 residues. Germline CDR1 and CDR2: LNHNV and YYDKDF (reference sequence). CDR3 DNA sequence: TGTGCCACCAGCGGTGGACAGGGGTTTGCTGGGGCCAACGTCCTGACTTTC. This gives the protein CATSGGQGFAGANVLTF.

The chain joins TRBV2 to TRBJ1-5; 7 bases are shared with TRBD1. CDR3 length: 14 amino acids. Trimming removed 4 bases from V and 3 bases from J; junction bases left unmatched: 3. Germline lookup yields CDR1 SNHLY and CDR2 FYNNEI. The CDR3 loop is CASSAQGNNQPQHF. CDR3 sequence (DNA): TGTGCCAGCAGTGCACAGGGGAACAATCAGCCCCAGCATTTT. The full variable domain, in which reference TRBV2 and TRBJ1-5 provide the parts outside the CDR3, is EPEVTQTPSHQVTQMGQEVILRCVPISNHLYFYWYRQILGQKVEFLVSFYNNEISEKSEIFDDQFSVERPDGSNFTLKIRSTKLEDSAMYFCASSAQGNNQPQHFGDGTRLSIL.

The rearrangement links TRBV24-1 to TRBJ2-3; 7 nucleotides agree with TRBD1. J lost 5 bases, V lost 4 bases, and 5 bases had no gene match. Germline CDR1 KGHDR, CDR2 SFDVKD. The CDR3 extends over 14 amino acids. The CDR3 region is CATSDTGVGDTQYF. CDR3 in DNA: TGTGCCACCAGTGACACAGGGGTCGGAGATACGCAGTATTTT.

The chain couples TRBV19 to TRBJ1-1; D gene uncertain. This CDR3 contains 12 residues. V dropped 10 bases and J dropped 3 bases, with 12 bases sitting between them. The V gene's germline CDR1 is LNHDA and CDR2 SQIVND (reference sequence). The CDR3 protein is CATSWGDTEAFF. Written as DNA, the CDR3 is TGTGCCACCTCGTGGGGAGACACTGAAGCTTTCTTT.

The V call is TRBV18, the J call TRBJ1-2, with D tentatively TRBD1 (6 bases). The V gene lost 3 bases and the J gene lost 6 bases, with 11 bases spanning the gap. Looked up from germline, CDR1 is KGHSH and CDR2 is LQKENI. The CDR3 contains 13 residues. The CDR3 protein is CASSPRGGHGYTF. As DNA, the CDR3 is TGTGCCAGCTCACCCAGGGGTGGTCATGGCTACACCTTC.